A selection of T cell receptor beta chains follows, all from one sample in a study of molecular identifiers for immune sequencing clone quantification. TCRdb called the PCR reads again in MiXCR, with one record for every CDR3 protein. The data contain about half a million distinct CDR3 sequences, about 20% of them singletons. The sample consisted of naive CD8+ T cells from blood, with Jurkat cell RNA spiked in. These receptor sequences come from a human donor in good health. Some libraries in this study had Jurkat cell RNA spiked in. CDR3s include the opening cysteine and the closing phenylalanine or tryptophan. The order of the fields is clone size, J gene, D gene, V gene, CDR3 protein, CDR3 DNA. A D gene is named only where the DNA matches it firmly. Not every row has a clone size; where given, it reads once, few, many or a size class.

size: NA
J: TRBJ2-4
D: NA
V: TRBV10-1
CDR3: CASKDWGVPLAKNIQYF
DNA: TGCGCCAGCAAGGATTGGGGGGTTCCTCTAGCCAAAAACATTCAGTACTTC

size: NA
J: TRBJ2-3
D: NA
V: TRBV5-6
CDR3: CASTFPQGSDTQYF
DNA: TGTGCCAGCACCTTCCCACAGGGATCAGATACGCAGTATTTT

size: few
J: TRBJ2-1
D: NA
V: TRBV30
CDR3: CAWSVMNEQFF
DNA: TGTGCCTGGAGTGTAATGAATGAGCAGTTCTTC

size: NA
J: TRBJ2-7
D: NA
V: TRBV6-2/TRBV6-3
CDR3: CASSTPLGGDYEQYF
DNA: TGTGCCAGCAGTACCCCCCTGGGCGGAGACTACGAGCAGTACTTC

size: few
J: TRBJ2-5
D: NA
V: TRBV27
CDR3: CASKLLGGTETQYF
DNA: TGTGCCAGCAAACTCCTCGGTGGAACAGAGACCCAGTACTTC

size: NA
J: TRBJ2-7
D: TRBD2
V: TRBV30
CDR3: CAWDPGTSWYF
DNA: TGTGCCTGGGACCCTGGGACTAGCTGGTACTTC

size: few
J: TRBJ1-1
D: NA
V: TRBV12-3/TRBV12-4
CDR3: CASSTGTLSGNTEAFF
DNA: TGTGCCAGCAGTACCGGGACCCTCAGTGGGAACACTGAAGCTTTCTTT

size: NA
J: TRBJ2-7
D: TRBD2
V: TRBV20-1
CDR3: CSARVRRLAGVGEQYF
DNA: TGCAGTGCTAGAGTGCGCCGACTAGCGGGAGTAGGTGAGCAGTACTTC

size: many
J: TRBJ1-4
D: TRBD1
V: TRBV7-9
CDR3: CASSLLLQGATNEKLFF
DNA: TGTGCCAGCAGCCTATTATTACAGGGGGCGACTAATGAAAAACTGTTTTTT

size: many
J: TRBJ1-1
D: NA
V: TRBV6-2/TRBV6-3
CDR3: CASSYRPGNREAFF
DNA: TGTGCCAGCAGTTACCGTCCGGGGAACAGAGAAGCTTTCTTT

size: many
J: TRBJ2-5
D: TRBD2
V: TRBV7-2
CDR3: CASSNIAGVETQYF
DNA: TGTGCCAGCAGCAATATAGCGGGGGTAGAGACCCAGTACTTC

size: NA
J: TRBJ1-3
D: NA
V: TRBV10-2
CDR3: CASRETDSGNTIYF
DNA: TGCGCCAGCAGGGAGACAGACTCTGGAAACACCATATATTTT

size: many
J: TRBJ2-3
D: NA
V: TRBV7-9
CDR3: CASSARGFADTQYF
DNA: TGTGCCAGCAGCGCGAGGGGGTTCGCAGATACGCAGTATTTT

size: many
J: TRBJ1-1
D: NA
V: TRBV7-9
CDR3: CASSETDGTEAFF
DNA: TGTGCCAGCAGCGAAACTGACGGCACTGAAGCTTTCTTT

size: many
J: TRBJ2-3
D: NA
V: TRBV6-5
CDR3: CASSTDRFHTQYF
DNA: TGTGCCAGCAGTACAGACAGGTTCCATACGCAGTATTTT

size: many
J: TRBJ2-3
D: TRBD2
V: TRBV24-1
CDR3: CATSRTSGGPDEDTQYF
DNA: TGTGCCACCAGTCGGACTAGCGGGGGCCCGGATGAAGATACGCAGTATTTT

size: NA
J: TRBJ2-3
D: TRBD2
V: TRBV4-2
CDR3: CASSQEGTSGRSTDTQYF
DNA: TGTGCCAGCAGCCAAGAGGGAACTAGCGGGAGGAGCACAGATACGCAGTATTTT

size: few
J: TRBJ1-5
D: NA
V: TRBV4-3
CDR3: CASSQERGSNQPQHF
DNA: TGCGCCAGCAGCCAAGAACGAGGTAGCAATCAGCCCCAGCATTTT

size: many
J: TRBJ1-1
D: TRBD1
V: TRBV28
CDR3: CASNYDPVQGMSTEAFF
DNA: TGTGCCAGCAACTACGATCCAGTACAGGGGATGAGCACTGAAGCTTTCTTT

size: NA
J: TRBJ2-7
D: TRBD2
V: TRBV20-1
CDR3: CSARGGSGSSHEQYF
DNA: TGCAGTGCTCGAGGTGGTAGCGGGAGCTCCCACGAGCAGTACTTC

size: many
J: TRBJ2-7
D: TRBD2
V: TRBV20-1
CDR3: CSARPILAGGPFTYEQYF
DNA: TGCAGTGCTAGACCCATACTAGCGGGAGGGCCCTTTACCTACGAGCAGTACTTC

size: many
J: TRBJ1-5
D: NA
V: TRBV5-6
CDR3: CASSAGGPQHF
DNA: TGTGCCAGCAGCGCCGGCGGGCCCCAGCATTTT

size: few
J: TRBJ2-7
D: NA
V: TRBV4-1
CDR3: CASSQGGGTAYEQYF
DNA: TGCGCCAGCAGCCAGGGGGGGGGCACAGCCTACGAGCAGTACTTC

size: many
J: TRBJ2-7
D: NA
V: TRBV7-2
CDR3: CASSPTLDSSYEQYF
DNA: TGTGCCAGCAGCCCCACATTGGACAGCTCCTACGAGCAGTACTTC

size: many
J: TRBJ2-7
D: NA
V: TRBV29-1
CDR3: CSVSGTPYEQYF
DNA: TGCAGCGTTTCCGGGACGCCCTACGAGCAGTACTTC

size: NA
J: TRBJ2-3
D: TRBD2
V: TRBV9
CDR3: CASSVDWTSEDTDTQYF
DNA: TGTGCCAGCAGCGTAGATTGGACTAGCGAGGACACAGATACGCAGTATTTT

size: NA
J: TRBJ2-7
D: NA
V: TRBV28
CDR3: CASSNVIFAESGISYEQYF
DNA: TGTGCCAGCAGTAACGTCATTTTTGCCGAGAGTGGTATCTCCTACGAGCAGTACTTC

size: NA
J: TRBJ2-2
D: NA
V: TRBV9
CDR3: CASSQGGGRTGELFF
DNA: TGTGCCAGCAGCCAGGGGGGGGGAAGGACCGGGGAGCTGTTTTTT

size: NA
J: TRBJ1-1
D: NA
V: TRBV27
CDR3: CASSLWDTNTEAFF
DNA: TGTGCCAGCAGTTTATGGGACACGAACACTGAAGCTTTCTTT

size: NA
J: TRBJ1-6
D: TRBD1
V: TRBV10-2
CDR3: CASTPLPGQESSYDSPLHF
DNA: TGCGCCAGCACCCCGCTTCCGGGACAGGAGAGCTCCTATGATTCACCCCTCCACTTT

size: many
J: TRBJ2-7
D: TRBD2
V: TRBV4-3
CDR3: CASSQDAGGYEQYF
DNA: TGCGCCAGCAGCCAAGATGCGGGGGGGTACGAGCAGTACTTC

size: few
J: TRBJ2-6
D: NA
V: TRBV4-3
CDR3: CASSQEEVGFSGANVLTF
DNA: TGCGCCAGCAGCCAAGAGGAGGTGGGATTCTCTGGGGCCAACGTCCTGACTTTC

size: NA
J: TRBJ2-7
D: TRBD1
V: TRBV7-9
CDR3: CASSPPWDRDYEQCF
DNA: TGTGCCAGCAGCCCCCCGTGGGACAGGGACTACGAGCAGTGCTTC

size: few
J: TRBJ2-5
D: NA
V: TRBV15
CDR3: CATSSLAGWGETQYF
DNA: TGTGCCACCAGCAGCCTGGCGGGTTGGGGAGAGACCCAGTACTTC

size: few
J: TRBJ2-7
D: TRBD1
V: TRBV20-1
CDR3: CSARDRQGVYEQYF
DNA: TGCAGTGCTAGAGATCGACAGGGGGTTTACGAGCAGTACTTC

size: NA
J: TRBJ2-7
D: TRBD1
V: TRBV5-1
CDR3: CASSSYGTGEDEQYF
DNA: TGCGCCAGCAGCTCCTACGGGACAGGGGAAGACGAGCAGTACTTC

size: many
J: TRBJ2-7
D: NA
V: TRBV7-9
CDR3: CASSSDDGNSYEQYF
DNA: TGTGCCAGCAGCTCCGACGACGGTAACTCCTACGAGCAGTACTTC